One and the same sample provided the 6 T cell receptor beta chains below, sequenced in a study of cytomegalovirus exposure and HLA in healthy donors. Primers: 60 Vbeta forward and 13 Jbeta reverse. Libraries were prepared by immunoSEQ multiplex PCR; TCRdb keeps only in-frame clonotypes and omits some of them. Of approximately 300,000 clones listed, about four fifths are singletons. The sequenced sample was PBMCs. These receptors originate from a girl aged 2 to 9 in good health and CMV-seronegative.

The chain couples TRBV28 to TRBJ1-2, with D maybe TRBD1 (5 bases). V lost 6 bases and J lost 5, with 13 bases in between. CDR3 length equals 13 residues. The germline V gene has CDR1 MDHEN and CDR2 SYDVKM. The CDR3 here is CASSNPGMYGYTF. CDR3 bases: TGTGCCAGCAGCAATCCAGGGATGTATGGCTACACCTTC.

V gene TRBV15 combines with J gene TRBJ2-1, with D possibly TRBD2 on 6 matching bases. In germline, CDR1 is LNHNV, CDR2 YYDKDF (reference sequence). Trimming pared 1 base from V and 6 bases from J, leaving 13 bases between. The CDR3 sequence is 15 residues long. The CDR3 sequence is CATSRGVLAVNEQFF. As DNA, the CDR3 is TGTGCCACCAGCAGAGGAGTACTAGCAGTCAATGAGCAGTTCTTC.

V is TRBV19 and J is TRBJ2-1; 10 bases map to TRBD2. CDR1 LNHDA and CDR2 SQIVND come from the germline V gene (reference sequence). This CDR3 has 16 residues. After removal of 7 bases from V and 0 bases from J, the junction contained 6 bases not matched to a gene. Written as DNA, the CDR3 is TGTGCCAGTAACCAAGCGGGAGGGATCTCCTACAATGAGCAGTTCTTC. It is translated as CASNQAGGISYNEQFF.

The chain has TRBV14 and TRBJ1-2; D remains unclear. The CDR3 has 15 residues. Germline values: CDR1 SGHDN, CDR2 FVKESK. V lost 6 bases, J lost 7 bases, and 21 bases lay in between. The CDR3 DNA is TGTGCCAGCAGAGATCTCACGGGGAGTAGAAGTGGCTACACCTTC. Translation gives CASRDLTGSRSGYTF.

This rearrangement joins TRBV9 to TRBJ2-7, with 10 positions matching TRBD2. The ends lost 3 bases at V and 2 bases at J; junction bases unmatched: 5. In germline, CDR1 is SGDLS, CDR2 YYNGEE. CDR3 length: 15 residues. The CDR3 region has the DNA TGTGCCAGCAGCGCTACTAGCGGGGCCCCCTACGAGCAGTACTTC. This gives the protein CASSATSGAPYEQYF.

This chain uses TRBV7-3 with TRBJ2-5; D is possibly TRBD2 (6 bases). The V gene lost 3 bases and the J gene lost 3 bases, with 14 bases spanning the gap. This CDR3 comprises 15 residues. Germline lookup yields CDR1 SGHTA and CDR2 FQGTGA. The CDR3 is CASSFRGGDKETQYF. DNA for the CDR3: TGTGCCAGCAGCTTTAGAGGCGGGGATAAAGAGACCCAGTACTTC.